This T cell receptor (beta chain) was profiled in a study of beta chain features in type 1 diabetes. Points on this clone: Its specificity is not known.

The CDR3 loop spans 14 amino acids. V lost 5 bases and J lost 5, with 16 bases in between. Germline lookup yields CDR1 SEHNR and CDR2 FQNEAQ (reference sequence). The whole isolated RNA underwent reverse transcription, so sequencing captured expressed TCRB transcripts. Produced via immunoSEQ multiplex PCR; TCRdb's table is partial and in-frame only. Of 640,000 or so clones detected, more than 12% appear once; the ten largest clones hold just under 0.04%. General study points: Type 1 diabetes patients showed a moderate but significant shortening of TCRB CDR3s in all four CD4+ subsets.

Sample: naive CD4+ T cells from blood. This clonotype originated in a man between 18 and 29 years old with type 1 diabetes. The chain has TRBV7-9 and TRBJ2-7, with D possibly being TRBD1 (6 bases). CDR3 sequence: CASSPTEGVNEQYF. The CDR3 coding sequence is TGTGCCAGCAGCCCGACTGAGGGGGTCAACGAGCAGTACTTC.